The clone carrying this TCR beta chain showed up just once. This entry belongs to a study of patients and donors after allogeneic stem cell transplantation. TCRdb reprocessed the RT-PCR reads with MiXCR, giving one entry per CDR3 protein. This table has tens of thousands of distinct CDR3 sequences, approximately 5% appearing once. Sequences were obtained from blood, either unsorted or a sorted T cell fraction (not recorded which). This clonotype originated in a human donor who was either an allogeneic HSCT recipient or a stem cell or donor lymphocyte infusion donor (not recorded which). It is not recorded whose cells these are; they may come from a transplant donor.

The CDR3 here is CASSLGQATDTQYF. The CDR3 DNA sequence: TGCGCCAGCAGCTTGGGACAGGCCACAGATACGCAGTATTTT. The chain couples TRBV5-1 to TRBJ2-3; the D gene is possibly TRBD1 (6 bases). The CDR3 extends over 14 amino acids. Per the germline V gene, CDR1 is SGHRS and CDR2 is YFSETQ. V was pared by 0 bases and J by 2 bases, with 7 bases between.